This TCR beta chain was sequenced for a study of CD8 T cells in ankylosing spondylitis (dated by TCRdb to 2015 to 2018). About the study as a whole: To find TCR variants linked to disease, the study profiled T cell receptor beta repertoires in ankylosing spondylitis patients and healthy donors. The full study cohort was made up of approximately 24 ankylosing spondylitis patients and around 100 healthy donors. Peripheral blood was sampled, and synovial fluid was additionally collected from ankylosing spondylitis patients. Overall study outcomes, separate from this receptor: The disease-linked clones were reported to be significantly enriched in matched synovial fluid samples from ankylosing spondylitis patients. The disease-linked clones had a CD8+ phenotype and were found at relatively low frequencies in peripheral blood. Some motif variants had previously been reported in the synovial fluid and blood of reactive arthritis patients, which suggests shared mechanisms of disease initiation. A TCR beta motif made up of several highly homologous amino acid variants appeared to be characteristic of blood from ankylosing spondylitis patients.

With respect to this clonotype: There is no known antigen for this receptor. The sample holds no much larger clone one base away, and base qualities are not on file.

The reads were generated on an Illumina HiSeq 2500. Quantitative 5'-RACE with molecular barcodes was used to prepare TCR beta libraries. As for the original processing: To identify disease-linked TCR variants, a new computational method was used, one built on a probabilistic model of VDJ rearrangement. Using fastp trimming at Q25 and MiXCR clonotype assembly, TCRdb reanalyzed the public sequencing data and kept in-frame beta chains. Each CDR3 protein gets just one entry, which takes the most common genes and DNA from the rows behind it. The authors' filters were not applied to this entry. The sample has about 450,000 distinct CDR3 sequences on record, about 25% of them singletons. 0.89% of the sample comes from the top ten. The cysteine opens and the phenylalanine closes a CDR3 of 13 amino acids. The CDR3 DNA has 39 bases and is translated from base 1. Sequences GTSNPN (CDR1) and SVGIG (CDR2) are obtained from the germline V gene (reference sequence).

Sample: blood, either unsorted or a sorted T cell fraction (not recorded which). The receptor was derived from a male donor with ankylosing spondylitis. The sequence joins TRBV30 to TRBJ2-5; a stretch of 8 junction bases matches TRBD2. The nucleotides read TGTGCACGGACTAGCAACTCTCTTGAGACCCAGTACTTC. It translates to CARTSNSLETQYF.